This record looks at one T cell receptor beta chain sequence and its context. Its antigen is as yet unknown. The data stem from a study of T cell responses to AZD1222 COVID-19 vaccine. Study-wide points: Donor demographics were predominantly white British with a female majority; clonal diversity may be underestimated.

Using immunoSEQ multiplex PCR, the repertoire was profiled, and TCRdb retains in-frame clones only, with some absent. Among some 150,000 clones listed, roughly 90% were seen once. This CDR3 comprises 15 residues. Trimming stripped 0 bases from V and 8 bases from J, with 12 bases between. Germline V CDR1 and CDR2: SGHRS, YFSETQ. The genes are TRBV5-1 and TRBJ1-6; D uncertain. Sequences were derived from peripheral blood, sampled 28 days after the second AZD1222 dose. This receptor was taken from an adult who received the AZD1222 COVID-19 vaccine. The CDR3 sequence: CASSLEGGADSPLHF. CDR3 bases: TGCGCCAGCAGCTTGGAGGGAGGCGCCGATTCACCCCTCCACTTT.